The following is a T cell receptor (beta chain) sequence with its context. The V end lost 0 bases, the J end lost 6 bases, and 9 bases lay between the germline ends. This CDR3 is 13 amino acids long. Per the germline V gene, CDR1 is SGHKS and CDR2 is YYEKEE (reference sequence). The sample originates from a study of blood T cells in healthy people across ages. The authors ran a second PCR of about 6 to 12 cycles using a sample-barcoded 5' primer and a J-beta primer mix. At least 2.5 million CDR3-containing paired-end reads were obtained per sample. Each CDR3 protein is one row after TCRdb ran MiXCR on the 5' RACE reads. Of fewer than 900,000 distinct CDR3 sequences listed, more than 40% were seen once; the top ten hold 20% to 25%.

J is TRBJ1-2 and V is TRBV5-5, with a possible D match to TRBD1 (5 bases). The receptor's source is a woman aged 60-70 years in good health. Sequenced sample: blood. CDR3 protein: CASSLDQGDGYTF. The CDR3 DNA is TGTGCCAGCAGCTTGGATCAGGGTGATGGCTACACCTTC.